The 27 T cell receptor beta chains listed next were all sequenced from one sample in a study of blood T cell repertoires in COVID-19. Assay used: immunoSEQ multiplex PCR; TCRdb lists only in-frame clones, some missing. The profile shows about 77,000 clones, about 73% of them singletons. Sequencing was done on a sample of peripheral blood. The receptor source for this set is a man aged 55 to 70 with acute or convalescent COVID-19.

Only a few counts were recorded for this clone. The chain links TRBV5-5 to TRBJ2-5; D remains unclear. Germline V lookup: CDR1 SGHKS, CDR2 YYEKEE (reference sequence). V dropped 4 bases and J dropped 5 bases, with 12 bases sitting between them. CDR3 length equals 13 residues. CDR3 in amino acids: CASSPYPRETQYF. The CDR3 nucleotides are TGTGCCAGCAGCCCGTATCCCAGGGAGACCCAGTACTTC.

J is TRBJ1-6 and V is TRBV19, with TRBD1 as a possible D gene (5 bases). Germline V gene lookup returns CDR1 LNHDA and CDR2 SQIVND (reference sequence). V was trimmed by 7 bases and J by 9 bases, leaving 16 bases between them. The CDR3 consists of 14 residues. The CDR3 sequence: CASTPDIGGSPLHF. The CDR3 DNA reads TGTGCCAGTACCCCGGACATCGGGGGTTCACCCCTCCACTTT.

The V and J genes are TRBV4-2 and TRBJ1-4; 9 nucleotides line up with TRBD1. With 8 bases clipped from V and 7 bases from J, the junction kept 14 bases outside the gene matches. The CDR3 has 16 residues. From germline, CDR1 is LGHNA and CDR2 YNFKEQ. CDR3 DNA: TGTGCCAGCTCCCAACACGCGGGACAGGGCTTTGAAAAACTGTTTTTT. Translation gives CASSQHAGQGFEKLFF.

J is TRBJ1-1 and V is TRBV7-9; 12 bases are shared with TRBD1. Germline CDR1 is SEHNR and CDR2 is FQNEAQ (reference sequence). Unmatched junction bases numbered 8, after V lost 3 bases and J lost 0 bases. The CDR3 is 18 amino acids. In DNA form, the CDR3 reads TGTGCCAGCAGCTTGGGACAGGGGGCTGTTAAGATGAACACTGAAGCTTTCTTT. It specifies CASSLGQGAVKMNTEAFF.

There are a few counts of this clone. This sequence joins TRBV4-1 and TRBJ2-3, with no clear D. Germline lookup yields CDR1 MGHRA and CDR2 YSYEKL. The ends were cut back, 1 base at V and 2 bases at J, with 4 bases in the middle. The CDR3 totals 13 residues. The CDR3 protein is CASSQVYTDTQYF. Here the CDR3 DNA reads TGCGCCAGCAGCCAAGTGTACACAGATACGCAGTATTTT.

The rearrangement links TRBV7-6 to TRBJ1-1, with D uncertain. The CDR3 is made up of 13 amino acids. Germline CDR1 is SGHVS and CDR2 is FNYEAQ. The ends were cut back, 5 bases at V and 1 base at J, with 8 bases in the middle. The CDR3 DNA reads TGTGCCAGCAGCGTACACAAGAACACTGAAGCTTTCTTT. It encodes CASSVHKNTEAFF.

V is TRBV30 and J is TRBJ1-6; D remains ambiguous. Trimming removed 3 bases at V and 7 bases at J, with 10 bases between. Germline assignment: CDR1 GTSNPN and CDR2 SVGIG (reference sequence). This CDR3 has 13 amino acids. In DNA, the CDR3 is TGTGCCTGGAGAGAAACAGTAAATTCACCCCTCCACTTT. It translates to CAWRETVNSPLHF.

This clone was recorded only once. The CDR3 loop reads CASSPPSTGELFF. The CDR3, as DNA: TGTGCCAGCTCACCACCGTCAACCGGGGAGCTGTTTTTT. V and J are TRBV18 and TRBJ2-2; D call uncertain. The ends were cut back, 0 bases at V and 5 bases at J, with 4 bases in the middle. CDR1 and CDR2 from the germline V gene are KGHSH and LQKENI. The CDR3 covers 13 residues.

This clone is a singleton in its sample. The gene calls are TRBV9 and TRBJ2-5; 10 bases are a match to TRBD2. The CDR3 spans 14 residues. CDR1 and CDR2 (germline): SGDLS, YYNGEE. The V gene end was trimmed by 4 bases and the J gene end by 5 bases; junction bases not matched to a gene: 5. The DNA for the CDR3 is TGTGCCAGCAGCCCCCGACTAGCGGGTGAGACCCAGTACTTC. Encoded protein: CASSPRLAGETQYF.

The chain joins TRBV6-5 to TRBJ1-6, with D possibly matching TRBD1 (6 bases). The V gene lost 5 bases and the J gene lost 8 bases, with 13 bases spanning the gap. CDR1 is MNHEY, CDR2 SVGAGI, per germline. This CDR3 has 14 residues. The CDR3 DNA sequence: TGTGCCAGCAGTCCTGGACAGAATTATTCACCCCTCCACTTT. It is translated as CASSPGQNYSPLHF.

The chain couples TRBV2 to TRBJ2-7; possibly TRBD2 for D (5 bases). Germline CDR1 reads SNHLY; CDR2 reads FYNNEI. There are 17 residues in the CDR3. V was cut by 0 bases and J by 0 bases, with 15 bases left in between. The CDR3 nucleotides are TGTGCCAGCAGTGAAGCCGGGGAACGTTTAAGCTCCTACGAGCAGTACGTC. Its translation: CASSEAGERLSSYEQYV.

The chain is built from TRBV12-3 or TRBV12-4 and TRBJ2-7; tentatively, D is TRBD2 (6 bases). CDR3 length: 13 amino acids. V gave up 7 bases and J gave up 3 bases, with 13 bases separating them. In nucleotides, the CDR3 is TGTGCCAGCAATTCGGGACTGTTCTACGAGCAGTACTTC. Residues: CASNSGLFYEQYF.

The chain uses TRBV15 and TRBJ2-1; 8 bases are a match to TRBD2. There are 14 residues in the CDR3. CDR1 and CDR2 from the germline V gene are LNHNV and YYDKDF (reference sequence). Trimming at V came to 5 bases and at J to 7 bases, leaving 7 bases not matched to a gene. CDR3 region: CATSGSGSRNEQFF. The CDR3 bases are TGTGCCACCAGCGGGAGCGGGAGCAGGAATGAGCAGTTCTTC.

This clone was counted a few times. The rearrangement uses TRBV28 and TRBJ2-1; D is possibly TRBD2 (6 bases). Trimming removed 7 bases at V and 4 bases at J, with 17 bases between. This CDR3 contains 15 residues. Germline CDR1 is MDHEN and CDR2 is SYDVKM. The CDR3 protein is CASTDGAGGYNEQFF. The CDR3 bases are TGTGCCAGCACCGACGGAGCGGGCGGATACAATGAGCAGTTCTTC.

The chain has TRBV2 and TRBJ1-2; 9 positions agree with TRBD1. Germline V gives CDR1 SNHLY, CDR2 FYNNEI. The V segment lost 7 bases and the J segment 4 bases; nucleotides outside the gene matches: 13. CDR3 length: 16 amino acids. Here the CDR3 reads CASKGAAGQGVYGYTF. The CDR3, as DNA: TGTGCCAGCAAGGGGGCTGCGGGACAGGGAGTCTATGGCTACACCTTC.

This chain uses TRBV11-2 with TRBJ2-1; weak D call: TRBD1 (7 bases). The germline V and J ends were trimmed by 1 base and 5 bases, with 15 bases remaining between them. The CDR3 spans 16 residues. Germline CDR1 is SGHAT and CDR2 is FQNNGV. The CDR3 loop is CASSLVGGGRHNEQFF. For the CDR3, the DNA is TGTGCCAGCAGCTTAGTTGGAGGGGGCAGGCACAATGAGCAGTTCTTC.

The genes are TRBV15 and TRBJ2-1; D ambiguous. V lost 2 bases and J 6 bases, leaving 17 bases between the germline ends. Germline V CDR1 and CDR2: LNHNV, YYDKDF (reference sequence). The CDR3 is made up of 16 amino acids. The CDR3 region is CATSRSAATSGNEQFF. In DNA form, the CDR3 reads TGTGCCACCAGCAGATCCGCGGCGACTTCTGGCAATGAGCAGTTCTTC.

In its sample, this clone was seen a few times. The V and J genes are TRBV29-1 and TRBJ2-2; D unclear. The CDR3 length is 13 residues. The germline V gene encodes CDR1 SQVTM and CDR2 ANQGSEA. The V and J ends lost 7 bases and 0 bases respectively, with 9 bases between them. CDR3 DNA sequence: TGCAGCGCAACGGTGGCGAACACCGGGGAGCTGTTTTTT. Translation gives CSATVANTGELFF.

This clone was seen a few times. The J gene is TRBJ1-5, the V gene TRBV11-3; 7 positions match TRBD1. The CDR3 totals 14 residues. CDR1 is SGHNT and CDR2 is YENEEA in the germline V gene. J gave up 6 bases and V 3 bases, and 5 bases lay outside the gene matches. The CDR3 protein is CASSFNKGAQPQHF. The CDR3 nucleotides read TGTGCCAGCAGCTTTAACAAGGGGGCTCAGCCCCAGCATTTT.

There are a few counts of this clone. The V gene is TRBV19, the J gene TRBJ2-3, with D uncertain. Trimming removed 3 bases at V and 7 bases at J, with 14 bases between. Germline V CDR1 and CDR2: LNHDA, SQIVND (reference sequence). The CDR3 extends over 14 amino acids. In nucleotides, the CDR3 is TGTGCCAGTAGTATCCGACTTGCCGAGAATACGCAGTATTTT. Translation: CASSIRLAENTQYF.

V and J are TRBV9 and TRBJ2-5; D call uncertain. The CDR3 length is 14 residues. Germline CDR1 reads SGDLS; CDR2 reads YYNGEE. V lost 1 base to trimming and J lost 0 bases, with 7 bases between them. CDR3 region: CASSVLGDQETQYF. The CDR3 DNA sequence: TGTGCCAGCAGCGTACTCGGAGACCAAGAGACCCAGTACTTC.

V usage is TRBV2 and J usage is TRBJ2-1; 8 bases agree with TRBD1. In germline, CDR1 is SNHLY, CDR2 FYNNEI. The ends lost 3 bases at V and 8 bases at J; junction bases unmatched: 6. This CDR3 is built from 14 residues. The CDR3 region is CASSENRGVDEQFF. In DNA, the CDR3 is TGTGCCAGCAGTGAGAACAGGGGGGTGGATGAGCAGTTCTTC.

The chain links TRBV2 to TRBJ1-1, with D unresolved. The CDR3 is 12 residues long. Germline values: CDR1 SNHLY, CDR2 FYNNEI. Trimming took 4 bases from V and 7 from J, leaving 10 bases between them. CDR3 protein: CASSVLRGEAFF. The DNA for the CDR3 is TGTGCCAGCAGTGTCTTGCGAGGTGAAGCTTTCTTT.

The chain has TRBV2 and TRBJ2-3; D is uncertain. Germline V CDR1 and CDR2: SNHLY, FYNNEI. This CDR3 is 14 amino acids long. V was pared by 7 bases and J by 1 base, with 12 bases between. CDR3 amino acids: CASMYRSGTDTQYF. Written as DNA, the CDR3 is TGTGCCAGCATGTACCGGAGCGGCACAGATACGCAGTATTTT.

The chain carries TRBV5-5 and TRBJ1-2, with a possible D match to TRBD1 (5 bases). The CDR3 has 18 amino acids. Germline V lookup: CDR1 SGHKS, CDR2 YYEKEE (reference sequence). Deletions cut 0 bases from V and 7 bases from J, with 25 bases between. CDR3 coding DNA: TGTGCCAGCAGCTTGGTGTCGGCAGGGAAACCCCAGGAGTCTGGCTACACCTTC. Translation gives CASSLVSAGKPQESGYTF.

CDR3 region: CAWSYPGTVLNIQYF. The CDR3 DNA follows: TGTGCCTGGAGTTACCCTGGGACAGTCCTAAACATTCAGTACTTC. This chain joins TRBV30 and TRBJ2-4, with 7 bases aligning to TRBD1. The CDR3 is made up of 15 amino acids. CDR1 and CDR2 from the germline V gene are GTSNPN and SVGIG (reference sequence). V lost 2 bases, J lost 6 bases, and 10 bases stayed unmatched.

This rearrangement joins TRBV19 to TRBJ2-5; no firm D call. This CDR3 has 11 residues. The V end lost 6 bases, the J end lost 2 bases, and 4 bases lay between the germline ends. Germline V lookup: CDR1 LNHDA, CDR2 SQIVND (reference sequence). CDR3 nucleotide sequence: TGTGCCAGTAGCGTACAAGAGACCCAGTACTTC. This codes for CASSVQETQYF. The variable domain in full, with the rest retrieved from reference TRBV19 and TRBJ2-5, is DGGITQSPKYLFRKEGQNVTLSCEQNLNHDAMYWYRQDPGQGLRLIYYSQIVNDFQKGDIAEGYSVSREKKESFPLTVTSAQKNPTAFYLCASSVQETQYFGPGTRLLVL.